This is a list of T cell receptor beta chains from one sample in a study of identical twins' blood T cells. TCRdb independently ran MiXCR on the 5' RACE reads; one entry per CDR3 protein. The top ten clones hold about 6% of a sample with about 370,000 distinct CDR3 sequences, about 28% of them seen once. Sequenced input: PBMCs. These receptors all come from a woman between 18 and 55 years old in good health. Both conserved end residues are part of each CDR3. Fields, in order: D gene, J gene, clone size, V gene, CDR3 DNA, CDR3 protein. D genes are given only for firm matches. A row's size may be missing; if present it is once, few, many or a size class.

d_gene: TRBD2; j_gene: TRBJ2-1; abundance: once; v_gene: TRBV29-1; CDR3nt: TGCAGCGTCGGTAGCGGGATGAGCTCCTACAATGAGCAGTTCTTC; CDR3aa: CSVGSGMSSYNEQFF
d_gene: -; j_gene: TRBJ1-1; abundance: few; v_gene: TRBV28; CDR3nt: TGTGCCAGCAGTGGGTACGGCGGCACTGAAGCTTTCTTT; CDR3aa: CASSGYGGTEAFF
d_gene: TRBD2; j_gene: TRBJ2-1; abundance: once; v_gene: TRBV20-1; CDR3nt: TGCAGTGCCCGACCTCCCACTAGCGGGAGGTGGGATGAGCAGTTCTTC; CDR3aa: CSARPPTSGRWDEQFF
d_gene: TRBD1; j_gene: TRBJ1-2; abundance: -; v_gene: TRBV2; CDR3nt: TGTGCCAGCAGTCCGCAACAGGGGGAGTACGGCTACACCTTC; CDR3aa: CASSPQQGEYGYTF
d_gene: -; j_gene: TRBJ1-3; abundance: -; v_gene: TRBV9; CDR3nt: TGTGCCAGCAGCGCCCTGGACCTCAGCGTGGGAAACACCATATATTTT; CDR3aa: CASSALDLSVGNTIYF
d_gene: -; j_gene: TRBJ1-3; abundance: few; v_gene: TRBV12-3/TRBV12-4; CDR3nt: TGTGCCAGCAGGAAACGGGACGGACTTTTCTTCTCTGGAAACACCATATATTTT; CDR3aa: CASRKRDGLFFSGNTIYF
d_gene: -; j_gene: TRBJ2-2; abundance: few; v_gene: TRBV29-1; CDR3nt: TGCAGCGTTGAAATGGCAGCCCAAGACGGGGAGCTGTTTTTT; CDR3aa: CSVEMAAQDGELFF
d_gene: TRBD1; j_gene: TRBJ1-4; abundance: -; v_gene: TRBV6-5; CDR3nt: TGTGCCAGCAGCCGCTGGACAGGGCGTTACGAAAAACTGTTTTTT; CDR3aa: CASSRWTGRYEKLFF
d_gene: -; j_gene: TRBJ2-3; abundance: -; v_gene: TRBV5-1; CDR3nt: TGCGCCAGCAGCGTCCCCGCAGATACGCAGTATTTT; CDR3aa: CASSVPADTQYF
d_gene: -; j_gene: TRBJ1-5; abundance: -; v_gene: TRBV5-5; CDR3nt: TGTGCCAGCAGCGGTGAAAATCAGCCCCAGCATTTT; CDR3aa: CASSGENQPQHF
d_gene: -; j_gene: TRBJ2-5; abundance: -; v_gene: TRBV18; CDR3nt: TGTGCCAGCTCACGGCAGTACCAAGAGACCCAGTACTTC; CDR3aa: CASSRQYQETQYF
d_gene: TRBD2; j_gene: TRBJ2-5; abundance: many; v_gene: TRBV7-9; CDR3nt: TGTGCCAGCAGCTTGCCGCTACCCGGGACTAGGCTTCAAGAGACCCAGTACTTC; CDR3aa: CASSLPLPGTRLQETQYF
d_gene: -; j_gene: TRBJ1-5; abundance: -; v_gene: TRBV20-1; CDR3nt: TGCAGTGCTTTCCAGACAGGCCATCCGGCCCAGCATTTT; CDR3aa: CSAFQTGHPAQHF
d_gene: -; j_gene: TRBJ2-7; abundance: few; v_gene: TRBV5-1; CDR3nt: TGCGCCAGCAGCTTGGCAATCGAGACCTACGAGCAGTACTTC; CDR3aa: CASSLAIETYEQYF
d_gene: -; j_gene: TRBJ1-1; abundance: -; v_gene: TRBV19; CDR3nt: TGTGCCAGTAGTAGGTGGTCCGAGAACACTGAAGCTTTCTTT; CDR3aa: CASSRWSENTEAFF
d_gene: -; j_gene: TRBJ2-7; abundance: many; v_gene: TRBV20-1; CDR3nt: TGCAGTGCTAGTCCCTCCTACGAGCAGTACTTC; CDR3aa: CSASPSYEQYF
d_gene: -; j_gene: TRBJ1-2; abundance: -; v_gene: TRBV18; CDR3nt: TGTGCCAGCTCATTTCGGGGGACTGGCTACACCTTC; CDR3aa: CASSFRGTGYTF
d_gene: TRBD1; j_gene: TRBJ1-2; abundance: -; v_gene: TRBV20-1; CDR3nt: TGCGGCGCCGGGACAGGGGTGGGGGCCACCTTC; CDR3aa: CGAGTGVGATF
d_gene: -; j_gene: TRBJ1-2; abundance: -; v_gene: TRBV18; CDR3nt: TGTGCCAGCTCACTGACCGACATTTTCGATGGCTACACCTTC; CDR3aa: CASSLTDIFDGYTF
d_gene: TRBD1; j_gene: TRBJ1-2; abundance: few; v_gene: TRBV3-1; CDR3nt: TGTGCCAGCAGCCAAGCCCGAACAGGACAGGGGCGGCGTGGCTACACCTTC; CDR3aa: CASSQARTGQGRRGYTF
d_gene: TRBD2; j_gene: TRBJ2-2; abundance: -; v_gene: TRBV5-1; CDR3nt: TGCGCCAGCAGGACCGGGACTAGGAGCACCGGGGAGCTGTTTTTT; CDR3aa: CASRTGTRSTGELFF
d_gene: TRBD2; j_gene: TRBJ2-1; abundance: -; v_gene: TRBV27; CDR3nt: TGTGCCAGCAGTTACATCTTGGGGAGCGGGGGGGCGTATGAGCAGTTCTTC; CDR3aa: CASSYILGSGGAYEQFF
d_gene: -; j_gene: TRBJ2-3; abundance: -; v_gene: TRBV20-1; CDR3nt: TGCAGTGCTAGGGCTAGTTGGGGCACAGATACGCAGTATTTT; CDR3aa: CSARASWGTDTQYF
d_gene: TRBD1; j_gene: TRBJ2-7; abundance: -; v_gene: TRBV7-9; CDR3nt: TGTGCCAGCAGCTTCCAGGGGGTCTACGAGCAGTACTTC; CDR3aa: CASSFQGVYEQYF
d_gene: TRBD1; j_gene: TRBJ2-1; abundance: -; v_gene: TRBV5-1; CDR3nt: TGCGCCAGCAGCTTCCTGGGACAGTACAATGAGCAGTTCTTC; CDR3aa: CASSFLGQYNEQFF
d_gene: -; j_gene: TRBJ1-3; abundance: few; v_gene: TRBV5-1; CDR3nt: TGCGCCAGCAGCTTGGAACAGGCGACACGATCTGGAAACACCATATATTTT; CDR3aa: CASSLEQATRSGNTIYF
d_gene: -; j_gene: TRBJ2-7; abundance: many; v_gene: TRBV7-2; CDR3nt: TGTGCCAGCAGTCCCGGACAAACCTACGAGCAGTACTTC; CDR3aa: CASSPGQTYEQYF
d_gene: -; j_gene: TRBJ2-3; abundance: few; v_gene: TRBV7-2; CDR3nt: TGTGCCAGCAGCTCCAATGGGTGGGCAGATACGCAGTATTTT; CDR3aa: CASSSNGWADTQYF
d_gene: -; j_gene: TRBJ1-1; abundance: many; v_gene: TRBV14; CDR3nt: TGTGCCAGCAGCCAAGTCAGAGGCGTGAACACTGAAGCTTTCTTT; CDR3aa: CASSQVRGVNTEAFF
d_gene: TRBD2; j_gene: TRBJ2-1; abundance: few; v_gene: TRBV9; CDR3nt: TGTGCCAGCAGCGTCCCAATAGCGGGAGGAGCGAATGAGCAGTTCTTC; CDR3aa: CASSVPIAGGANEQFF
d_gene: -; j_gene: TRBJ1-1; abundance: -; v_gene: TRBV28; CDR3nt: TGTGCCAGCAGAACTGGACAGAGCCCTGAAGCTTTCTTT; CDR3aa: CASRTGQSPEAFF
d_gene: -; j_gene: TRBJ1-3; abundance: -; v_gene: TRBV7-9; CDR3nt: TGTGCCAGCAGCTTAGTAAAGGGAGCTGGAAACACCATATATTTT; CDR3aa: CASSLVKGAGNTIYF
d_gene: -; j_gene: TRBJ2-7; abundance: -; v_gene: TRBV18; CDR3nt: TGTGCCAGCTCACCACTATCCCTTTACGAGCAGTACTTC; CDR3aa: CASSPLSLYEQYF
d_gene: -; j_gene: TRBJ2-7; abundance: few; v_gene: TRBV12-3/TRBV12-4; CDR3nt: TGTGCCAGCAGTGTCGACAGGAGCTCCTACGAGCAGTACTTC; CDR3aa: CASSVDRSSYEQYF
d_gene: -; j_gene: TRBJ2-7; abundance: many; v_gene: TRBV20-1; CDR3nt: TGCAGTGCTGGCGCTCGTGACAGGACCTCCTACGAGCAGTACTTC; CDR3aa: CSAGARDRTSYEQYF
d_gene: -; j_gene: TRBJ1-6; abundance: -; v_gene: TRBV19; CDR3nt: TGTGCCAGTAGCCCATCATTAGGCAGACCCGTCAATTCACCCCTCCACTTT; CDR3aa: CASSPSLGRPVNSPLHF
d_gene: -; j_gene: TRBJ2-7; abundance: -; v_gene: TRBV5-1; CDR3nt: TGCGCCAGCAGCTTACAGGAAGCCTACGAGCAGTACTTC; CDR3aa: CASSLQEAYEQYF
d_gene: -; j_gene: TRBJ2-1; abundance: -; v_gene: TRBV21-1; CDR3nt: TGTGCCAGCCCTCCTATGAAGAGCTCCTACAATGAGCAGTTCTTC; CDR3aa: CASPPMKSSYNEQFF
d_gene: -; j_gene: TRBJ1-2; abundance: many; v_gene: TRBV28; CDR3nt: TGTGCCAGCTTACATAGCCGTGGCTATGGCTACACCTTC; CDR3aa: CASLHSRGYGYTF
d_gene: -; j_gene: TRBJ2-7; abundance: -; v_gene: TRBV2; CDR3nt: TGTGCCAGCAGTGGACAGGCCTCCTACGATCAGTACTTC; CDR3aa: CASSGQASYDQYF
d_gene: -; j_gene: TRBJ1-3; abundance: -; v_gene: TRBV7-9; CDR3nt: TGTGCCAGCAGCCCGATGCACGGTAGCGCCGGAAACACCATATATTTT; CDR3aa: CASSPMHGSAGNTIYF
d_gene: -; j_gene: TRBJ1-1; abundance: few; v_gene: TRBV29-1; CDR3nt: TGCAGCGTTGAAGAATTAGGGACAGAAGCTTTCTTT; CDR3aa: CSVEELGTEAFF
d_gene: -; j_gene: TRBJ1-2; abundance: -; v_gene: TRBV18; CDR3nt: TGTGCCAGCTCACCACCCCGCAGGATCGAGGATGGCTACACCTTC; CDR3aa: CASSPPRRIEDGYTF
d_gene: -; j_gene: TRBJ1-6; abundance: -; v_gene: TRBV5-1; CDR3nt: TGCGCCAGCAGCCTAAACAGCAATTCACCCCTCCACTTT; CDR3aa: CASSLNSNSPLHF